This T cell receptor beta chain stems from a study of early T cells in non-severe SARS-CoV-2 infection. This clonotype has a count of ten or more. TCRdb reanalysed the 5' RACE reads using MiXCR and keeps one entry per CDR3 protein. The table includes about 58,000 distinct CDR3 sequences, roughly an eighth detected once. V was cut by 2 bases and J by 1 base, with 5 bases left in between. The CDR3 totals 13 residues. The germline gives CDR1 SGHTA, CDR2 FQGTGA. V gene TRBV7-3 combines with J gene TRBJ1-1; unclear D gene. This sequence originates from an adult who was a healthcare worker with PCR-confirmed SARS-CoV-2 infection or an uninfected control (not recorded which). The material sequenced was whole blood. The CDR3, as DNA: TGTGCCAGCAGCTTAGGCAGGAACACTGAAGCTTTCTTT. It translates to CASSLGRNTEAFF.